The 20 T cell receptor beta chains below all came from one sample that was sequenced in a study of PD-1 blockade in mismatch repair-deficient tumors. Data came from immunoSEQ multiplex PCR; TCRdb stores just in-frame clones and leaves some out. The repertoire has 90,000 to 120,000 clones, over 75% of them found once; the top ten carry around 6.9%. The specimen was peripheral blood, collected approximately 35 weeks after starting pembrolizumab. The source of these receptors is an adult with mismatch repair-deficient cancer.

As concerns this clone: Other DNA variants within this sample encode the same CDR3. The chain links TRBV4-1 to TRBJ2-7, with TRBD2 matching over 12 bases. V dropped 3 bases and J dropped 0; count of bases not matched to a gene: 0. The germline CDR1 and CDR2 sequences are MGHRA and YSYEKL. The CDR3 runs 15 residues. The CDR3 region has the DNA TGCGCCAGCAGCCAGACTAGCGGGAGCTCCTACGAGCAGTACTTC. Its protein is CASSQTSGSSYEQYF.

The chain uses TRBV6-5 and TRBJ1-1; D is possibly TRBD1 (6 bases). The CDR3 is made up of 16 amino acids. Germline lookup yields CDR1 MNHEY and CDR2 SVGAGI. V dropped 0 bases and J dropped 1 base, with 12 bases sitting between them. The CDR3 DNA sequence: TGTGCCAGCAGTTACTCGGGGGGGCCGACGAACACTGAAGCTTTCTTT. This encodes CASSYSGGPTNTEAFF.

The CDR3 is CASSPTSLSSYEQYF. In DNA, the CDR3 is TGTGCCAGCAGCCCAACAAGTCTCAGCTCCTACGAGCAGTACTTC. The J gene is TRBJ2-7, the V gene TRBV5-6; D unresolved. Trimming took 4 bases from V and 0 from J, leaving 14 bases between them. CDR1 is SGHDT, CDR2 YYEEEE, per germline. There are 15 residues in the CDR3.

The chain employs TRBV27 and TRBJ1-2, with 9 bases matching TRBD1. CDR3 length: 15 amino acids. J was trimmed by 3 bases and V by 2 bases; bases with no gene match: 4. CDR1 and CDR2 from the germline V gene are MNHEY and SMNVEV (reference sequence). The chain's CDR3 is CASSLTGGRYYGYTF. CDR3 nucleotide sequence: TGTGCCAGCAGTTTAACAGGGGGCCGCTACTATGGCTACACCTTC.

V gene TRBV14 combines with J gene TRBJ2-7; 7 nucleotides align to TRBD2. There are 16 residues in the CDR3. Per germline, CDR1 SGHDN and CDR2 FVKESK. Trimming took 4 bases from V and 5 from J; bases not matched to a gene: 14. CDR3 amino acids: CASSRLGETSVDEQYF. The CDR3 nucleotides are TGTGCCAGCAGCCGGTTAGGAGAAACTAGCGTGGACGAGCAGTACTTC.

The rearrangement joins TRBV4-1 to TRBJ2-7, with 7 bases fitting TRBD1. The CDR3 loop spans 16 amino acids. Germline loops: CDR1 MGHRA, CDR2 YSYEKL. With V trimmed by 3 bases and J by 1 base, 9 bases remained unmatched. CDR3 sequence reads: CASSQSRNRGSYEQYF. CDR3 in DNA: TGCGCCAGCAGCCAGAGCCGAAACAGGGGTTCCTACGAGCAGTACTTC.

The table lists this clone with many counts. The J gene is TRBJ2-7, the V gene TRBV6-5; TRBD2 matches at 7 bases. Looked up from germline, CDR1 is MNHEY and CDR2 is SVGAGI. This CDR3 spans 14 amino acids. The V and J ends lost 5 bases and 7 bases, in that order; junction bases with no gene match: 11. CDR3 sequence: CASSRTSTSAEQYF. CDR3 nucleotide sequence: TGTGCCAGCAGTAGAACCTCAACTAGCGCTGAGCAGTACTTC.

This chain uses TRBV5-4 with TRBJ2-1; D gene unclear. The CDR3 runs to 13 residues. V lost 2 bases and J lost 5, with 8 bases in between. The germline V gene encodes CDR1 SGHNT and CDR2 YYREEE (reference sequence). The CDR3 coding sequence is TGTGCCAGCAGCTTCGGCGGAGACAATGAGCAGTTCTTC. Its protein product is CASSFGGDNEQFF.

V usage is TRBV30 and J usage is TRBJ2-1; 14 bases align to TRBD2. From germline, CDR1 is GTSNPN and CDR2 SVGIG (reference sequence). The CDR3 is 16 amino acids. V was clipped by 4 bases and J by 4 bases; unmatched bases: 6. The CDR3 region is CAWKGLAGAVYNEQFF. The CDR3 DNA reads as TGTGCCTGGAAGGGACTAGCGGGAGCGGTTTACAATGAGCAGTTCTTC.

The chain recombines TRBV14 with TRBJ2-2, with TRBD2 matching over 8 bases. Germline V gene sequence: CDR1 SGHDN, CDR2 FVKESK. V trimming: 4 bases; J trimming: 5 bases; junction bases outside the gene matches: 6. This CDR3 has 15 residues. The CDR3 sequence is CASSLLAGGTGELFF. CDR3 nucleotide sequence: TGTGCCAGCAGCCTCCTAGCGGGTGGGACCGGGGAGCTGTTTTTT.

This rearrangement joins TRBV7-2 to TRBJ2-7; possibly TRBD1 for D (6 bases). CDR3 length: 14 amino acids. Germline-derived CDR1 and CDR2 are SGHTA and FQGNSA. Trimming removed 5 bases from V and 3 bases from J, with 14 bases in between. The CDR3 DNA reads TGTGCCAGCAGCAGTCAGACAGGCCTCTACGAGCAGTACTTC. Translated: CASSSQTGLYEQYF.

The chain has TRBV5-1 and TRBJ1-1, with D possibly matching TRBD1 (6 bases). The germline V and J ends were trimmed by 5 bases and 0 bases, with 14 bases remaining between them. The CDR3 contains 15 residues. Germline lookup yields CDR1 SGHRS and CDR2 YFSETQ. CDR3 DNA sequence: TGCGCCAGCAGGCCGCAGACAGGTATGAACACTGAAGCTTTCTTT. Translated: CASRPQTGMNTEAFF.

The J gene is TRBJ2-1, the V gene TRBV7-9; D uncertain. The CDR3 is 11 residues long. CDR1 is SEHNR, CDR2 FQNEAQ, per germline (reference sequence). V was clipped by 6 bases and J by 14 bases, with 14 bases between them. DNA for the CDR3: TGTGCCAGCAGTACCGCCCACTTGGAGTTCTTC. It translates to CASSTAHLEFF.

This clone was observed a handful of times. CDR3 amino acids: CASRTNYGYTF. Here the CDR3 DNA reads TGTGCCAGCAGGACTAACTATGGCTACACCTTC. The rearrangement uses TRBV27 and TRBJ1-2; D gene unclear. The CDR3 length is 11 residues. Germline CDR1 and CDR2: MNHEY and SMNVEV (reference sequence). V dropped 6 bases and J dropped 0 bases, with 2 bases sitting between them.

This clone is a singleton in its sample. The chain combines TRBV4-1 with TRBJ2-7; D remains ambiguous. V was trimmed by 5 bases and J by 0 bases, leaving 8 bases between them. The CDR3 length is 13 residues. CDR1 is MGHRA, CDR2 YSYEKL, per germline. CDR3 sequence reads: CASSWGFSYEQYF. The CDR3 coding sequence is TGCGCCAGCAGCTGGGGTTTCTCCTACGAGCAGTACTTC.

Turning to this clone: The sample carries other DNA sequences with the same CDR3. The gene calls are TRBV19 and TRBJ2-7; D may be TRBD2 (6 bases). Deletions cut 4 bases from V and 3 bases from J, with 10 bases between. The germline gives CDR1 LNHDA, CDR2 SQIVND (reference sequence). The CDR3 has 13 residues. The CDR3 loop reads CASSSGTVYEQYF. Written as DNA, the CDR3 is TGTGCCAGTAGTAGCGGGACGGTCTACGAGCAGTACTTC.

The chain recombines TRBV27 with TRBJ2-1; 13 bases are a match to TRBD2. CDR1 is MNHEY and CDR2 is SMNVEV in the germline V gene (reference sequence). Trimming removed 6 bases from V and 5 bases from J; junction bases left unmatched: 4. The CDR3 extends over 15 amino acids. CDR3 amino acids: CASRTGTSGNNEQFF. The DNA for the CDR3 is TGTGCCAGCAGAACCGGGACTAGCGGGAACAATGAGCAGTTCTTC.

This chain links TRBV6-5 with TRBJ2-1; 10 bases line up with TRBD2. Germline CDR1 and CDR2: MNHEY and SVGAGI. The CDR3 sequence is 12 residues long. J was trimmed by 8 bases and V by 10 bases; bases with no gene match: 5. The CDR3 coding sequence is TGTGCCATCAGCGGGGGGGAGGATGAGCAGTTCTTC. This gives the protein CAISGGEDEQFF.

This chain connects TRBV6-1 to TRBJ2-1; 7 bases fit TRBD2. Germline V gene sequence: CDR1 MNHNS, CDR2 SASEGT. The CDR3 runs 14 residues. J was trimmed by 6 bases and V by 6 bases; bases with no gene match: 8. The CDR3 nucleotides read TGTGCCAGCAGGAAGGTTTCGGGGGGCAATGAGCAGTTCTTC. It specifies CASRKVSGGNEQFF.

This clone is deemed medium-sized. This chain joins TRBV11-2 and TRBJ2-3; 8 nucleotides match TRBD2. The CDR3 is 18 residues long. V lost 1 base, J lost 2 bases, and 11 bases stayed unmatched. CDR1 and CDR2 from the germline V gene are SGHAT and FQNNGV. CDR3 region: CASSLGAGVNRLTDTQYF. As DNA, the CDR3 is TGTGCCAGCAGCTTAGGAGCGGGAGTAAACCGACTCACAGATACGCAGTATTTT.